The 32 T cell receptor beta chains below all came from one sample that was sequenced in a study of CD8 T cells in ankylosing spondylitis. These TCRs are of unknown antigen specificity. Findings and caveats of the study: What seemed typical of ankylosing spondylitis blood was a TCR beta motif built from roughly eight highly homologous variants.

TCRdb re-called the 5' RACE reads through MiXCR, storing one row per CDR3 protein. The data contain about 800,000 distinct CDR3 sequences, approximately 10% of them singletons. Source material: blood, either unsorted or a sorted T cell fraction (not recorded which). The source is a male donor with ankylosing spondylitis.

This clonotype was observed a handful of times. The rearrangement links TRBV19 to TRBJ2-1, with D perhaps assigned TRBD1 or TRBD2 (6 bases each). The CDR3 spans 14 residues. V was trimmed by 1 base and J by 5 bases, leaving 9 bases between them. Germline V CDR1 and CDR2: LNHDA, SQIVND (reference sequence). The CDR3 protein is CASSIGGANNEQFF. The CDR3 coding sequence is TGTGCCAGTAGTATAGGGGGGGCGAACAATGAGCAGTTCTTC.

V gene TRBV5-1 combines with J gene TRBJ1-1; no clear D gene. The germline V and J ends were trimmed by 4 bases and 5 bases, with 15 bases remaining between them. The CDR3 is 14 residues long. CDR1 is SGHRS and CDR2 is YFSETQ in the germline V gene. CDR3 sequence: CASSLGYGETEAFF. The CDR3 nucleotides are TGCGCCAGCAGCCTTGGCTATGGGGAAACTGAAGCTTTCTTT.

The rearrangement uses TRBV7-2 and TRBJ1-1; a possible D gene is TRBD1 (6 bases). Germline V lookup: CDR1 SGHTA, CDR2 FQGNSA. V was trimmed by 5 bases and J by 4 bases, leaving 14 bases between them. This CDR3 comprises 14 residues. CDR3 sequence: CASSLRGQRTEAFF. The CDR3 bases are TGTGCCAGCAGCCTGAGAGGACAGCGCACTGAAGCTTTCTTT.

This clonotype occurred a few times. The CDR3 loop is CSASDRPATEAFF. The CDR3 DNA follows: TGCAGTGCTTCCGACAGGCCGGCCACTGAAGCTTTCTTT. The genes are TRBV20-1 and TRBJ1-1; weak D call: TRBD1 (6 bases). This CDR3 is 13 amino acids long. Trimming cost V 5 bases and J 4 bases, with 14 bases left between them. Germline V gives CDR1 DFQATT, CDR2 SNEGSKA (reference sequence).

The J gene is TRBJ1-2, the V gene TRBV9; 9 bases are shared with TRBD1. The CDR3 spans 17 residues. Germline values: CDR1 SGDLS, CDR2 YYNGEE. Losses at the gene ends were 0 bases for V and 0 bases for J; bases not matched to a gene: 6. The CDR3 here is CASSVATGGLPNYGYTF. The CDR3 DNA follows: TGTGCCAGCAGCGTAGCTACAGGGGGCCTCCCTAACTATGGCTACACCTTC.

This clonotype was counted a few times. The chain is built from TRBV20-1 and TRBJ2-1; D unclear. With 3 bases removed from V and 9 bases from J, the gap between germline ends came to 18 bases. This CDR3 comprises 14 residues. In germline, CDR1 is DFQATT, CDR2 SNEGSKA (reference sequence). The CDR3 bases are TGCAGTGCTAGTTGGGAAGAGCTCCAGAGTGAGCAGTTCTTC. Its protein product is CSASWEELQSEQFF.

This clonotype was recorded many times. V and J are TRBV29-1 and TRBJ1-1; D gene uncertain. V was clipped by 6 bases and J by 0 bases, with 14 bases between them. CDR3 length equals 14 residues. Germline V gives CDR1 SQVTM, CDR2 ANQGSEA. The CDR3 coding sequence is TGCAGCGTCGCCCGTCAGTTACTGAACACTGAAGCTTTCTTT. This encodes CSVARQLLNTEAFF.

In its sample, this clonotype was seen a few times. The chain uses TRBV9 and TRBJ2-1; D is possibly TRBD2 (5 bases). Germline assignment: CDR1 SGDLS and CDR2 YYNGEE. V lost 2 bases and J 0 bases, leaving 12 bases between the germline ends. There are 16 residues in the CDR3. This CDR3 reads CASSVDYGLSYNEQFF. Here the CDR3 DNA reads TGTGCCAGCAGCGTCGACTACGGGCTCTCCTACAATGAGCAGTTCTTC. The variable domain in full, with the rest retrieved from reference TRBV9 and TRBJ2-1, is DSGVTQTPKHLITATGQRVTLRCSPRSGDLSVYWYQQSLDQGLQFLIQYYNGEERAKGNILERFSAQQFPDLHSELNLSSLELGDSALYFCASSVDYGLSYNEQFFGPGTRLTVL.

This chain links TRBV4-3 with TRBJ2-7; possibly TRBD2 for D (5 bases). The length of the CDR3 is 15 residues. Looked up from germline, CDR1 is LGHNA and CDR2 is YSLEER. V lost 4 bases and J lost 6, with 19 bases in between. The CDR3 region has the DNA TGCGCCAGCAGCCCCGCTGTTTTTCTCCGGGGCGAGCAGTACTTC. Residues: CASSPAVFLRGEQYF.

The chain couples TRBV9 to TRBJ2-5, with D possibly TRBD2 on 6 matching bases. Trimming left V 0 bases short and J 0 bases short, with 9 bases between. The CDR3 has 15 residues. CDR1 is SGDLS and CDR2 is YYNGEE in the germline V gene. The CDR3 region is CASSVDSGYQETQYF. The CDR3 nucleotides are TGTGCCAGCAGCGTAGATAGCGGCTACCAAGAGACCCAGTACTTC.

Ten or more counts support this clonotype. The chain couples TRBV7-9 to TRBJ1-5; possibly TRBD1 for D (6 bases). CDR1 is SEHNR and CDR2 is FQNEAQ in the germline V gene (reference sequence). V was clipped by 2 bases and J by 4 bases, with 12 bases between them. There are 15 residues in the CDR3. In DNA, the CDR3 is TGTGCCAGCAGCTTAAGGGGGGAGGAAAATCAGCCCCAGCATTTT. The encoded protein is CASSLRGEENQPQHF.

The chain combines TRBV7-2 with TRBJ1-5, with D possibly being TRBD1 (6 bases). CDR3 size: 15 residues. Trimming left V 2 bases short and J 5 bases short, with 13 bases between. Germline V CDR1 and CDR2: SGHTA, FQGNSA. CDR3: CASSLFPGADQPQHF. The CDR3 region has the DNA TGTGCCAGCAGCTTATTTCCAGGGGCGGATCAGCCCCAGCATTTT.

This clonotype was found many times. The chain links TRBV7-9 to TRBJ2-4; D may match TRBD1 or TRBD2 (5 bases each). Germline V gene sequence: CDR1 SEHNR, CDR2 FQNEAQ (reference sequence). Trimming pared 5 bases from V and 2 bases from J, leaving 16 bases between. The CDR3 has 16 amino acids. This CDR3 is CASSPGGFDSKNIQYF. For the CDR3, the DNA is TGTGCCAGCAGCCCTGGGGGTTTCGATTCCAAAAACATTCAGTACTTC.

This chain links TRBV3-1 with TRBJ2-1; the match to TRBD1 covers 7 bases. V trimming: 3 bases; J trimming: 6 bases; junction bases outside the gene matches: 5. CDR1 and CDR2 (germline): LGHDT, YNNKEL (reference sequence). CDR3 length: 14 residues. The CDR3 DNA follows: TGTGCCAGCAGCCATGACAGGGTGCTCAATGAGCAGTTCTTC. It translates to CASSHDRVLNEQFF.

This sequence joins TRBV11-2 and TRBJ2-4, with no clear D. Looked up from germline, CDR1 is SGHAT and CDR2 is FQNNGV. The germline V and J ends were trimmed by 2 bases and 7 bases, with 12 bases remaining between them. The CDR3 covers 14 residues. The CDR3 here is CASSLRRGRNIQYF. CDR3 coding DNA: TGTGCCAGCAGCTTAAGAAGAGGAAGGAACATTCAGTACTTC.

This clonotype was seen a few times. This chain uses TRBV7-9 with TRBJ2-3; D gene unclear. The CDR3 is made up of 13 amino acids. The V and J ends lost 5 bases and 2 bases respectively, with 8 bases between them. Per the germline V gene, CDR1 is SEHNR and CDR2 is FQNEAQ (reference sequence). The CDR3 region is CASSREFTDTQYF. The CDR3 DNA reads as TGTGCCAGCAGCCGAGAATTCACAGATACGCAGTATTTT.

The V gene is TRBV5-1, the J gene TRBJ2-5, with 7 nucleotides matching TRBD1. The CDR3 is 14 residues long. The V gene's germline CDR1 is SGHRS and CDR2 YFSETQ. V shed 5 bases, J shed 2 bases, and the junction held 6 bases outside the gene matches. CDR3 sequence reads: CASRPSGGQETQYF. Here the CDR3 DNA reads TGCGCCAGCAGACCGTCAGGGGGTCAAGAGACCCAGTACTTC. Combining the CDR3 with reference TRBV5-1 and TRBJ2-5 gives the whole variable domain KAGVTQTPRYLIKTRGQQVTLSCSPISGHRSVSWYQQTPGQGLQFLFEYFSETQRNKGNFPGRFSGRQFSNSRSEMNVSTLELGDSALYLCASRPSGGQETQYFGPGTRLLVL.

This clonotype came up a few times. The rearrangement links TRBV29-1 to TRBJ2-7, with 9 positions matching TRBD2. CDR1 is SQVTM, CDR2 ANQGSEA, per germline. V trimming: 5 bases; J trimming: 2 bases; junction bases outside the gene matches: 13. The CDR3 covers 16 residues. This CDR3 reads CSVSKGSGSVPYEQYF. The CDR3 nucleotides are TGCAGCGTTTCGAAGGGTAGCGGGAGCGTACCCTACGAGCAGTACTTC.

At least ten counts were recorded for this clonotype. The chain carries TRBV5-1 and TRBJ2-5; no reliable D call. The V end was cut by 0 bases, the J end by 2 bases, with 5 bases between. Per the germline V gene, CDR1 is SGHRS and CDR2 is YFSETQ. CDR3 size: 13 residues. CDR3: CASSLEVQETQYF. In DNA, the CDR3 is TGCGCCAGCAGCTTGGAGGTACAAGAGACCCAGTACTTC. Drawing the rest from reference TRBV5-1 and TRBJ2-5, the complete variable domain is KAGVTQTPRYLIKTRGQQVTLSCSPISGHRSVSWYQQTPGQGLQFLFEYFSETQRNKGNFPGRFSGRQFSNSRSEMNVSTLELGDSALYLCASSLEVQETQYFGPGTRLLVL.

The V and J genes are TRBV5-1 and TRBJ1-1, with D possibly TRBD1 on 6 matching bases. This CDR3 is 15 amino acids long. From germline, CDR1 is SGHRS and CDR2 YFSETQ. Deletions cut 3 bases from V and 4 bases from J, with 16 bases between. CDR3 protein: CASSSQGRRSTEAFF. The CDR3 DNA reads TGCGCCAGCAGCTCGCAGGGGCGGAGGAGCACTGAAGCTTTCTTT. Combining the CDR3 with reference TRBV5-1 and TRBJ1-1 gives the whole variable domain KAGVTQTPRYLIKTRGQQVTLSCSPISGHRSVSWYQQTPGQGLQFLFEYFSETQRNKGNFPGRFSGRQFSNSRSEMNVSTLELGDSALYLCASSSQGRRSTEAFFGQGTRLTVV.

The chain uses TRBV7-8 and TRBJ1-1; weak D call: TRBD1 (5 bases). This CDR3 is 16 amino acids long. Looked up from germline, CDR1 is SGHVS and CDR2 is FQNEAQ. V lost 2 bases, J lost 6 bases, and 19 bases lay in between. CDR3 sequence reads: CASSLFGWTPHAEAFF. DNA for the CDR3: TGTGCCAGCAGCTTATTCGGATGGACACCCCACGCTGAAGCTTTCTTT. Variable domain in full (rest from reference TRBV7-8 and TRBJ1-1): GAGVSQSPRYKVAKRGQDVALRCDPISGHVSLFWYQQALGQGPEFLTYFQNEAQLDKSGLPSDRFFAERPEGSVSTLKIQRTQQEDSAVYLCASSLFGWTPHAEAFFGQGTRLTVV.

The chain links TRBV7-6 to TRBJ2-7, with D possibly being TRBD2 (5 bases). Germline assignment: CDR1 SGHVS and CDR2 FNYEAQ. The V end was cut by 1 base, the J end by 2 bases, with 9 bases between. The CDR3 extends over 14 amino acids. CDR3 residues: CASSLVMGAYEQYF. CDR3 DNA: TGTGCCAGCAGCTTAGTAATGGGAGCCTACGAGCAGTACTTC.

The chain couples TRBV7-2 to TRBJ2-3; TRBD1 matches 8 bases. The CDR3 sequence is 15 residues long. With V trimmed by 0 bases and J by 5 bases, 4 bases remained unmatched. Germline lookup yields CDR1 SGHTA and CDR2 FQGNSA. The CDR3 loop reads CASSLARGREDTQYF. The CDR3 coding sequence is TGTGCCAGCAGCTTAGCCAGGGGGCGCGAAGATACGCAGTATTTT.

This sequence joins TRBV29-1 and TRBJ2-5, with D perhaps being TRBD1 or TRBD2 (6 bases each). The CDR3 has 14 amino acids. Germline loops: CDR1 SQVTM, CDR2 ANQGSEA. V dropped 4 bases and J dropped 5 bases, with 17 bases sitting between them. CDR3 loop: CSVGRGRPAETQYF. The CDR3 DNA sequence: TGCAGCGTTGGACGGGGGCGGCCGGCGGAGACCCAGTACTTC.

This chain links TRBV29-1 with TRBJ2-4, with 7 bases matching TRBD2. The CDR3 has 14 amino acids. The germline CDR1 and CDR2 sequences are SQVTM and ANQGSEA. The V and J ends lost 4 bases and 0 bases, in that order; junction bases with no gene match: 3. The CDR3 is CSVGTRLAKNIQYF. The CDR3 DNA reads as TGCAGCGTTGGGACTAGACTAGCCAAAAACATTCAGTACTTC.

This clonotype was found a few times. The chain uses TRBV7-2 and TRBJ1-1; 8 bases are shared with TRBD1. The CDR3 is 14 residues long. Germline V gene data show CDR1 as SGHTA and CDR2 as FQGNSA. With 4 bases clipped from V and 4 bases from J, the junction kept 5 bases outside the gene matches. The CDR3 sequence: CASSWQGARTEAFF. CDR3 DNA: TGTGCCAGCAGCTGGCAGGGGGCGCGCACTGAAGCTTTCTTT.

This clonotype appeared a few times. This chain links TRBV6-2 or TRBV6-3 with TRBJ1-2; TRBD1 matches 10 bases. Germline V gene data show CDR1 as MNHEY and CDR2 as SVGEGT. CDR3 length: 16 residues. V trimming: 0 bases; J trimming: 3 bases; junction bases outside the gene matches: 4. DNA of the CDR3: TGTGCCAGCAGTTACTCGGGACAGGGGCGCGACTATGGCTACACCTTC. As protein: CASSYSGQGRDYGYTF.

This chain connects TRBV12-5 to TRBJ2-2, with 9 bases identical to TRBD2. Germline trimming cut 2 bases from V and 6 bases from J; bases unmatched to any gene: 7. The CDR3 loop spans 16 amino acids. Germline V gene sequence: CDR1 LGHNT, CDR2 FRNRAP. In DNA form, the CDR3 reads TGTGCTAGTGGTTTGATTAGCGGGAGACTGGCCGGGGAGCTGTTTTTT. Translated: CASGLISGRLAGELFF.

This clonotype was recorded a few times. The rearrangement joins TRBV9 to TRBJ2-2; D is perhaps TRBD2 (6 bases). The CDR3 consists of 16 residues. Germline V CDR1 and CDR2: SGDLS, YYNGEE. V was shortened by 0 bases and J by 7 bases, with 16 bases between the two germline ends. The CDR3 protein is CASSVVAGITGGELFF. CDR3 DNA sequence: TGTGCCAGCAGCGTAGTTGCGGGGATCACGGGCGGGGAGCTGTTTTTT.

This clonotype has at least ten counts. The chain recombines TRBV20-1 with TRBJ1-5; D is perhaps TRBD1 (6 bases). The V gene lost 0 bases and the J gene lost 0 bases, with 9 bases spanning the gap. Germline CDR1 DFQATT, CDR2 SNEGSKA (reference sequence). This CDR3 contains 15 residues. Here the CDR3 reads CSARDEGGSNQPQHF. DNA of the CDR3: TGCAGTGCTAGAGATGAAGGGGGTAGCAATCAGCCCCAGCATTTT.

The gene calls are TRBV14 and TRBJ1-5, with D perhaps matching TRBD1 (6 bases). There are 15 residues in the CDR3. Germline lookup yields CDR1 SGHDN and CDR2 FVKESK. The V end was cut by 0 bases, the J end by 5 bases, with 11 bases between. The CDR3 DNA reads TGTGCCAGCAGCCAAGAGGCGGGGGGCTATCAGCCCCAGCATTTT. Amino acids: CASSQEAGGYQPQHF.

V usage is TRBV20-1 and J usage is TRBJ1-6; 9 positions agree with TRBD1. The CDR3 totals 14 residues. J was trimmed by 7 bases and V by 5 bases; bases with no gene match: 6. CDR1 is DFQATT and CDR2 is SNEGSKA in the germline V gene (reference sequence). The CDR3 DNA reads as TGCAGTGCTCAAATAGGGACAGGGAATTCACCCCTCCACTTT. It yields the protein CSAQIGTGNSPLHF.